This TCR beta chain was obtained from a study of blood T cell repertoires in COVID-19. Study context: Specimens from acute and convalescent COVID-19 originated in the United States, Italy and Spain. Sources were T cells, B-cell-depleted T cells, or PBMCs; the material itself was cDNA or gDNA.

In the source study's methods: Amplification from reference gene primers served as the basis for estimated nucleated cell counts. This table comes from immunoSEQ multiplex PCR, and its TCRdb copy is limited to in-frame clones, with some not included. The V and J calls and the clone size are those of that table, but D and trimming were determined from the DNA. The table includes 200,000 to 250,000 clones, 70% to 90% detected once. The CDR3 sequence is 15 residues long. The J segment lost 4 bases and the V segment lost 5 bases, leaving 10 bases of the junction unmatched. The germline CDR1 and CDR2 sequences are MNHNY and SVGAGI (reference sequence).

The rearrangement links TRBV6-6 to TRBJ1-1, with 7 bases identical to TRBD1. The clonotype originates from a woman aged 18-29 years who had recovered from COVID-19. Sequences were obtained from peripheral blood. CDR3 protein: CASSDRTGRSTEAFF. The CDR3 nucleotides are TGTGCCAGCAGTGACCGGACAGGCCGTTCCACTGAAGCTTTCTTT.